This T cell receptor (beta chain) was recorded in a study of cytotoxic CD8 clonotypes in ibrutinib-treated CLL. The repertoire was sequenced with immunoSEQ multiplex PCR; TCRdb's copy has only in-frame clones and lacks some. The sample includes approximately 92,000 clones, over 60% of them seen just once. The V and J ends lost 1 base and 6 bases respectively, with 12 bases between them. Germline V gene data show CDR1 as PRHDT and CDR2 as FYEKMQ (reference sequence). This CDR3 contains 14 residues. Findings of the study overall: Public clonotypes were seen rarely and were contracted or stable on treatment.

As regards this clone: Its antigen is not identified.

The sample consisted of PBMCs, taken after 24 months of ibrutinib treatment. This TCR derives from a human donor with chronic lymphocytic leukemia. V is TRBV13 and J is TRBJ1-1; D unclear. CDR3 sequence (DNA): TGTGCCAGCAGCTTAGCCAGTTCCCCATCTGAAGCTTTCTTT. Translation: CASSLASSPSEAFF.